Listed below are T cell receptor beta chains from one sample, sequenced in a study of blood T cells in healthy people across ages. TCRdb re-analysed the 5' RACE reads in MiXCR, keeping a single row per CDR3 protein. Among over 1,500,000 distinct CDR3 sequences, around half were seen once, and the ten largest hold approximately 2.1%. Sequencing input: blood. Receptors were obtained from a woman between 40 and 50 years old in good health. The conserved cysteine and the conserved F or W are not part of the CDR3 here.

v_gene	j_gene	CDR3aa
TRBV14	TRBJ1-1	ASSQRGHMDTEAF
TRBV27	TRBJ2-1	ASNRGGEQF
TRBV24-1	TRBJ2-3	ATSDPWGTSGGTSTDAQY
TRBV7-2	TRBJ2-5	ASRASGGAWETQY
TRBV6-1	TRBJ1-4	ASSVPGPTNEKLF
TRBV20-1	TRBJ1-2	SAIRSPNYGYT
TRBV5-5	TRBJ2-1	ASSPATGLGYNEQF
TRBV9	TRBJ2-7	ASSVGASGGSEQY
TRBV5-5	TRBJ1-1	ASSATGRDTEAF
TRBV7-2	TRBJ2-3	ASSLSPRSDTQY
TRBV27	TRBJ2-7	ASSPRVSGSLSTSYEQY
TRBV3-1	.	ASSQVLAAETQY
TRBV24-1	TRBJ2-1	ATSDSGTGGYEQF
TRBV7-2	TRBJ1-5	ASSLNLASNQPQH
TRBV14	TRBJ2-1	ASSRPGTSGVNEQF
TRBV4-3	.	ASSQDRDSDYEQY
TRBV4-3	TRBJ2-6	ASSQDRVTGPGANVLT
TRBV6-6	TRBJ2-1	ASSYWGDNEQF
TRBV7-9	TRBJ2-3	ASSGQGLGGTDTQY
TRBV4-2	TRBJ2-3	ASSQVQAGRDTDTQY
TRBV7-2	TRBJ2-5	ASSWKLAGRQY
TRBV28	TRBJ1-2	ASRVNRGYT
TRBV20-1	TRBJ1-2	SARDRAAGSNYGYT
TRBV15	TRBJ2-5	ATSRDNRKQETQY
TRBV7-3	TRBJ2-6	ASSSREFSGANVLT
TRBV3-1	TRBJ2-5	ASSQAAGQAAETQY
TRBV6-2/TRBV6-3	TRBJ2-1	ASSNPGLGSYNEQF
TRBV7-2	TRBJ2-5	ASSLVGGGTQETQY
TRBV4-1	TRBJ2-7	ASSQGPACEQY
TRBV5-1	TRBJ2-7	ASSDRPSYEQY
TRBV9	TRBJ2-7	ASSVDPTASTYEQY
TRBV20-1	TRBJ2-1	SATRDYNEQF
TRBV4-3	TRBJ1-2	ASSQENSAGGGYGYT
TRBV7-7	TRBJ2-1	ASSLEGRGAIDEQF
TRBV29-1	TRBJ1-4	SATTGGVSREKLF
TRBV6-2/TRBV6-3	TRBJ1-2	ASSNTNRGAETNYGYT
TRBV28	TRBJ2-6	ASSSPGHSGANVLT
TRBV15	TRBJ1-4	ATSRETLANEKLF
TRBV20-1	TRBJ2-3	SAKLAGVTDTQY
TRBV27	TRBJ2-3	ASSDREKWTDTQY
TRBV4-3	TRBJ2-7	ASSQQTGQGGYEQY
TRBV7-9	TRBJ2-1	ASSLRPNPGQGTIEQF
TRBV9	TRBJ1-2	ASSAYRQGGYGYT
TRBV6-6	TRBJ1-2	ASSYGGKGIYGYT
TRBV7-2	TRBJ1-1	ASSLVRGQGVTEAF
TRBV10-3	TRBJ2-7	AISELAGNNYEQY
TRBV29-1	.	SVQGYYEQY
TRBV7-2	TRBJ1-5	ASSLVGVGNQPQH
TRBV24-1	TRBJ2-5	ATSDSGTLGETQY
TRBV4-3	TRBJ1-2	ASSEPGRPYGYT
TRBV14	TRBJ1-2	ASSQAGTGYGYT
TRBV2	TRBJ1-1	ASTLDGNTEAF
TRBV5-1	TRBJ1-2	ASSLREGQSDGYT
TRBV6-2/TRBV6-3	TRBJ2-7	ASGNLWDGSSYEQY
TRBV20-1	TRBJ2-7	SARSTSSSYEQY
TRBV18	TRBJ2-4	ASSQEVVAKNIQY
TRBV20-1	TRBJ2-3	SASRDWGTDTQY
TRBV10-3	TRBJ2-1	AISDDEKGAVEQF
TRBV7-9	TRBJ1-2	ASSHQRGQGIGYT
TRBV5-6	TRBJ2-7	ASSLSTPRYEQY